This TCR beta chain was obtained from a study of blood T cell repertoires in COVID-19. Study-wide background: Specimens from acute and convalescent COVID-19 originated in the United States, Italy and Spain. The cDNA or gDNA used as material had been derived from T cells, B-cell-depleted T cells, or PBMCs.

Those who participated ranged in age from roughly 18 to 89 years and resided in about two dozen US areas. Cohort allocation depended upon clinical history that participants reported. Profiled with immunoSEQ multiplex PCR; TCRdb holds only in-frame clones, not every one. Among about 82,000 clones listed, about 89% were seen once. Looked up from germline, CDR1 is MGHRA and CDR2 is YSYEKL. Trimming at V came to 4 bases and at J to 6 bases, leaving 6 bases not matched to a gene. There are 16 residues in the CDR3. The receptor's source is a woman in her fifties or sixties with acute COVID-19. The chain has TRBV4-1 and TRBJ1-6; 10 nucleotides align to TRBD1. The sample was PBMCs or T cells enriched from blood (not recorded which). The CDR3, as DNA: TGCGCCAGCAGCCGGACGGGGACAGGGGTTAATTCACCCCTCCACTTT. Its protein product is CASSRTGTGVNSPLHF.